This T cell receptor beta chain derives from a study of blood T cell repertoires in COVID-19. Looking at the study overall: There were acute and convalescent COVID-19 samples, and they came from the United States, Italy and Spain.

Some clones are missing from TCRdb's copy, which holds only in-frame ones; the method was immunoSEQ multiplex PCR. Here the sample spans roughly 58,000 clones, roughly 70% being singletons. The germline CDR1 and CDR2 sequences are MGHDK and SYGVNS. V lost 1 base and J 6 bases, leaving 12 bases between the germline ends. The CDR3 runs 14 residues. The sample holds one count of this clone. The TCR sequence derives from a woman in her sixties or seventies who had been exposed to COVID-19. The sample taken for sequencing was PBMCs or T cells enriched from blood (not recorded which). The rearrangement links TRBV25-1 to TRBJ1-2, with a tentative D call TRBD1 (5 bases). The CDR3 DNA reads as TGTGCCAGCAGTGAATTGGGTTCCAGGGATGGCTACACCTTC. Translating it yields CASSELGSRDGYTF.